These T cell receptor beta chains were read from a single sample in a study of CD8 T cells in Susac syndrome. Via MiXCR, TCRdb re-called the immunoSEQ multiplex PCR reads, giving one row per CDR3 protein. This table has about 210,000 distinct CDR3 sequences, 95% appearing once. The sequencing sample was made of CD4+ T cells from PBMCs. Every receptor here comes from a human donor with multiple sclerosis. CDR3s include the opening cysteine and the closing phenylalanine or tryptophan. The order of the fields is V gene, D gene, clone size, J gene, CDR3 protein, CDR3 DNA. The D gene is left open where the match is weak. Only some rows state a clone size, as once, few, many or a class for expanded clones.

V: TRBV29-1
D: TRBD1
size: once
J: TRBJ1-1
CDR3: CSAGTAKNTEAFF
DNA: TGCAGCGCAGGGACAGCTAAGAACACTGAAGCTTTCTTT

V: TRBV7-2
D: NA
size: NA
J: TRBJ2-3
CDR3: CASSLEPVASQYF
DNA: TGTGCCAGCAGCTTAGAGCCCGTAGCGTCGCAGTATTTT

V: TRBV3-1
D: TRBD1
size: NA
J: TRBJ1-4
CDR3: CASSQGDRGNEKLFF
DNA: TGTGCCAGCAGCCAAGGGGACAGGGGAAATGAAAAACTGTTTTTT

V: TRBV4-2
D: NA
size: few
J: TRBJ2-1
CDR3: CASSQDGTRGEQFF
DNA: TGTGCCAGCAGCCAAGATGGGACGAGGGGCGAGCAGTTCTTC

V: TRBV29-1
D: NA
size: once
J: TRBJ2-1
CDR3: CSVEVGLNEQFF
DNA: TGCAGCGTTGAGGTAGGACTAAATGAGCAGTTCTTC

V: TRBV9
D: NA
size: NA
J: TRBJ1-2
CDR3: CASSVGGYRNYGYTF
DNA: TGTGCCAGCAGCGTAGGTGGCTACAGGAACTATGGCTACACCTTC

V: TRBV20-1
D: NA
size: once
J: TRBJ2-7
CDR3: CSATPPPAYEQYF
DNA: TGCAGTGCTACTCCTCCCCCGGCATACGAGCAGTACTTC

V: TRBV3-1
D: TRBD2
size: NA
J: TRBJ2-7
CDR3: CASSQLAGGQSYF
DNA: TGTGCCAGCAGCCAACTAGCGGGAGGCCAATCGTACTTC

V: TRBV14
D: NA
size: NA
J: TRBJ2-1
CDR3: CASSPYRGGYNEQFF
DNA: TGTGCCAGCAGCCCCTATCGAGGCGGATACAATGAGCAGTTCTTC

V: TRBV21-1
D: NA
size: NA
J: TRBJ1-5
CDR3: CASSNTALGPNSNQPQHF
DNA: TGTGCCAGCAGCAATACAGCCCTGGGACCAAATAGCAATCAGCCCCAGCATTTT

V: TRBV29-1
D: NA
size: NA
J: TRBJ1-5
CDR3: CSVRASNQPQHF
DNA: TGCAGCGTCAGGGCTAGCAATCAGCCCCAGCATTTT

V: TRBV20-1
D: TRBD2
size: NA
J: TRBJ2-3
CDR3: CSADRGLAGPDTQYF
DNA: TGCAGTGCCGACCGGGGACTAGCGGGGCCAGATACGCAGTATTTT

V: TRBV24-1
D: TRBD2
size: NA
J: TRBJ2-1
CDR3: CATSDLTSGRNEQFF
DNA: TGTGCCACCAGTGACCTGACTAGCGGGAGGAATGAGCAGTTCTTC

V: TRBV9
D: NA
size: NA
J: TRBJ1-6
CDR3: CASSVRPGITYNSPLHF
DNA: TGTGCCAGCAGCGTAAGACCAGGGATTACCTATAATTCACCCCTCCACTTT

V: TRBV7-2
D: NA
size: NA
J: TRBJ1-1
CDR3: CASSQQPNAGGEFF
DNA: TGTGCCAGCAGCCAGCAGCCCAACGCGGGGGGCGAATTCTTT

V: TRBV4-1
D: NA
size: NA
J: TRBJ2-7
CDR3: CASSQGEQGQEQYF
DNA: TGCGCCAGCAGCCAAGGGGAGCAGGGTCAAGAGCAGTACTTC

V: TRBV2
D: NA
size: NA
J: TRBJ1-1
CDR3: CAKTTGNTEAFF
DNA: TGTGCCAAGACGACAGGGAACACTGAAGCTTTCTTT

V: TRBV15
D: TRBD2
size: NA
J: TRBJ2-7
CDR3: CATSRTRASGDYEQYF
DNA: TGTGCCACCAGCAGAACTCGGGCCAGCGGGGACTACGAGCAGTACTTC

V: TRBV5-1
D: NA
size: NA
J: TRBJ2-5
CDR3: CASSLIPGQETQYF
DNA: TGCGCCAGCAGCTTGATACCGGGGCAAGAGACCCAGTACTTC

V: TRBV5-1
D: NA
size: NA
J: TRBJ1-5
CDR3: CASSFTYGAPQHF
DNA: TGCGCCAGCAGCTTTACTTATGGGGCCCCCCAGCATTTT

V: TRBV13
D: NA
size: NA
J: TRBJ1-2
CDR3: CASTEMWVGYGYTF
DNA: TGTGCCAGCACCGAAATGTGGGTTGGCTATGGCTACACCTTC

V: TRBV5-6
D: NA
size: NA
J: TRBJ2-7
CDR3: CASSSRTAGPSEQYF
DNA: TGTGCCAGCAGCTCCAGGACGGCGGGGCCGTCCGAGCAGTACTTC

V: TRBV30
D: NA
size: NA
J: TRBJ2-7
CDR3: CAWSGSQPYEQYF
DNA: TGTGCCTGGAGTGGCAGCCAACCCTACGAGCAGTACTTC

V: TRBV29-1
D: NA
size: once
J: TRBJ1-5
CDR3: CSAREQGAGQPQHF
DNA: TGCAGCGCCAGGGAGCAGGGCGCGGGTCAGCCCCAGCATTTT

V: TRBV7-2
D: NA
size: NA
J: TRBJ2-3
CDR3: CASSLEPVADTQYF
DNA: TGTGCCAGCAGCTTAGAACCGGTGGCGGATACGCAGTATTTT

V: TRBV25-1
D: TRBD2
size: NA
J: TRBJ2-4
CDR3: CASNGLCRASGVKNIQYF
DNA: TGTGCCAGCAACGGTTTGTGTAGGGCTAGCGGGGTAAAAAACATTCAGTACTTC

V: TRBV9
D: NA
size: NA
J: TRBJ2-7
CDR3: CASSVGVGGLSYEQYF
DNA: TGTGCCAGCAGCGTTGGCGTGGGCGGACTCTCCTACGAGCAGTACTTC